This paragraph covers one T cell receptor (beta chain) sequence. Its specificity is unknown. V was shortened by 0 bases and J by 0 bases, with 9 bases between the two germline ends. From germline, CDR1 is SGHTA and CDR2 FQGNSA. This CDR3 has 15 residues. The table came from immunoSEQ multiplex PCR; TCRdb's copy has only in-frame clones and leaves some out. The top ten hold about 17% of the sample, which has 7,500 to 10,000 clones, approximately 69% seen once. This record belongs to a study of brain T cells in children with intractable seizures. General observations from the study: Viral specificity was inferred only from CDR3 similarity; HCMV serostatus was unknown.

The sequenced cases were selected for having the highest brain T cell transcript signatures. The genes are TRBV7-2 and TRBJ2-7; possibly TRBD2 for D (5 bases). The clonotype was recovered from a girl aged 2-15 years with tuberous sclerosis and intractable seizures. The sample in question was resected brain tissue, obtained at surgery. The CDR3 is CASSLAFGGSYEQYF. The DNA of the CDR3 is TGTGCCAGCAGCTTAGCCTTTGGAGGCTCCTACGAGCAGTACTTC. Supplemented by reference TRBV7-2 and TRBJ2-7, the full variable domain reads GAGVSQSPSNKVTEKGKDVELRCDPISGHTALYWYRQSLGQGLEFLIYFQGNSAPDKSGLPSDRFSAERTGGSVSTLTIQRTQQEDSAVYLCASSLAFGGSYEQYFGPGTRLTVT.